The 14 T cell receptor beta chains below all came from one sample that was sequenced in a study of cytomegalovirus exposure and HLA in healthy donors. The study ran its PCR with 60 Vbeta and 13 Jbeta primers. Sequencing was performed with immunoSEQ multiplex PCR; in TCRdb, only in-frame clones are kept and a portion is missing. Of about 120,000 clones in the sample, over 75% were seen once. Sequencing was performed on PBMCs. The receptor source for this set is a woman aged 18-29 years in good health and CMV-seronegative.

This chain connects TRBV29-1 to TRBJ1-4; 8 bases are shared with TRBD1. In germline, CDR1 is SQVTM, CDR2 ANQGSEA. The CDR3 covers 16 residues. The junction had 15 bases not matched to a gene; V was cut back by 4 bases and J by 8 bases. In nucleotides, the CDR3 is TGCAGCGTTGTTGTCGGTGGCACGGGACAGGCGGAAAAACTGTTTTTT. This codes for CSVVVGGTGQAEKLFF.

The chain combines TRBV6-5 with TRBJ1-1, with D possibly TRBD1 on 6 matching bases. V lost 5 bases and J lost 2, with 15 bases in between. The CDR3 loop spans 15 amino acids. Germline V lookup: CDR1 MNHEY, CDR2 SVGAGI. In DNA, the CDR3 is TGTGCCAGCAGTCTACAGGGCGGCGGAAACACTGAAGCTTTCTTT. It codes for CASSLQGGGNTEAFF.

The chain recombines TRBV7-8 with TRBJ2-1; a possible D gene is TRBD2 (6 bases). With 0 bases removed from V and 8 bases from J, the gap between germline ends came to 14 bases. The CDR3 loop spans 15 amino acids. Germline V lookup: CDR1 SGHVS, CDR2 FQNEAQ. Here the CDR3 DNA reads TGTGCCAGCAGCTTAGCAGGAGGGCAGTCCCATGAGCAGTTCTTC. Translated: CASSLAGGQSHEQFF. Variable domain in full (rest from reference TRBV7-8 and TRBJ2-1): GAGVSQSPRYKVAKRGQDVALRCDPISGHVSLFWYQQALGQGPEFLTYFQNEAQLDKSGLPSDRFFAERPEGSVSTLKIQRTQQEDSAVYLCASSLAGGQSHEQFFGPGTRLTVL.

The V and J genes are TRBV7-2 and TRBJ2-1; no clear D. The germline V gene has CDR1 SGHTA and CDR2 FQGNSA. The length of the CDR3 is 14 residues. The V and J ends lost 3 bases and 5 bases respectively, with 11 bases between them. CDR3 DNA: TGTGCCAGCAGCTTCCCTCTAGGAGACAATGAGCAGTTCTTC. It yields the protein CASSFPLGDNEQFF. The full variable domain, its missing parts supplied by reference TRBV7-2 and TRBJ2-1, is GAGVSQSPSNKVTEKGKDVELRCDPISGHTALYWYRQSLGQGLEFLIYFQGNSAPDKSGLPSDRFSAERTGGSVSTLTIQRTQQEDSAVYLCASSFPLGDNEQFFGPGTRLTVL.

This rearrangement joins TRBV19 to TRBJ2-2; 7 positions agree with TRBD2. The CDR3 contains 17 residues. Germline V lookup: CDR1 LNHDA, CDR2 SQIVND (reference sequence). The V and J ends lost 4 bases and 2 bases, in that order; junction bases with no gene match: 10. The CDR3 sequence: CASSKGQRGFNTGELFF. CDR3 sequence (DNA): TGTGCCAGTAGTAAAGGTCAGCGGGGCTTCAACACCGGGGAGCTGTTTTTT.

The chain employs TRBV7-6 and TRBJ2-7, with 9 positions matching TRBD2. Germline CDR1 reads SGHVS; CDR2 reads FNYEAQ. CDR3 length equals 17 residues. Germline trimming cut 11 bases from V and 3 bases from J; bases unmatched to any gene: 20. CDR3 sequence: CASSRTAGRGGIYEQYF. CDR3 nucleotides: TGTGCCTCGTCACGCACCGCGGGGCGGGGGGGAATCTACGAGCAGTACTTC.

The rearrangement joins TRBV5-5 to TRBJ2-7; TRBD1 matches at 11 bases. Germline loops: CDR1 SGHKS, CDR2 YYEKEE (reference sequence). This CDR3 spans 14 amino acids. V lost 7 bases and J lost 2; bases outside the gene matches: 5. DNA of the CDR3: TGTGCCAGCCTGGAGGGACAGGGGGCCTACGAGCAGTACTTC. This gives the protein CASLEGQGAYEQYF.

V is TRBV5-5 and J is TRBJ1-1, with D unresolved. The CDR3 sequence is 15 residues long. V was shortened by 4 bases and J by 10 bases, with 23 bases between the two germline ends. CDR1 SGHKS and CDR2 YYEKEE come from the germline V gene (reference sequence). The CDR3 spells CASSPTEARTAVAFF. The CDR3 nucleotides are TGTGCCAGCAGCCCGACGGAGGCGCGAACCGCGGTAGCTTTCTTT.

V usage is TRBV30 and J usage is TRBJ2-5, with D possibly TRBD1 on 5 matching bases. CDR3 length: 15 amino acids. V shed 0 bases and J shed 1 base, with 12 bases lying between them. Germline V gives CDR1 GTSNPN, CDR2 SVGIG (reference sequence). The CDR3 loop reads CAWSVGGAVQETQYF. As DNA, the CDR3 is TGTGCCTGGAGTGTCGGTGGGGCCGTCCAAGAGACCCAGTACTTC. Full variable domain (rest looked up from reference TRBV30 and TRBJ2-5): SQTIHQWPATLVQPVGSPLSLECTVEGTSNPNLYWYRQAAGRGLQLLFYSVGIGQISSEVPQNLSASRPQDRQFILSSKKLLLSDSGFYLCAWSVGGAVQETQYFGPGTRLLVL.

The V and J genes are TRBV27 and TRBJ1-4; maybe TRBD1 (5 bases). V lost 2 bases to trimming and J lost 0 bases, with 13 bases between them. The CDR3 covers 17 residues. Germline V gene sequence: CDR1 MNHEY, CDR2 SMNVEV (reference sequence). The CDR3 sequence: CASSLPTAITTNEKLFF. The DNA of the CDR3 is TGTGCCAGCAGTTTACCGACAGCCATTACAACTAATGAAAAACTGTTTTTT.

V and J are TRBV7-2 and TRBJ1-1, with TRBD1 matching over 7 bases. CDR3 length equals 14 residues. Germline V gene lookup returns CDR1 SGHTA and CDR2 FQGNSA. V dropped 5 bases and J dropped 0; count of bases not matched to a gene: 3. CDR3 sequence reads: CASSRDSLNTEAFF. In DNA, the CDR3 is TGTGCCAGCAGCCGGGACAGCCTGAACACTGAAGCTTTCTTT.

The V call is TRBV5-4, the J call TRBJ2-2, with 8 positions matching TRBD2. The CDR3 runs to 17 residues. The germline V gene has CDR1 SGHNT and CDR2 YYREEE (reference sequence). The trim removed 0 bases at V and 7 bases at J, leaving 11 bases unmatched. For the CDR3, the DNA is TGTGCCAGCAGCTTGGATATGAGCGGGAGAGTGGGCGGGGAGCTGTTTTTT. Its translation: CASSLDMSGRVGGELFF. Full variable domain (rest looked up from reference TRBV5-4 and TRBJ2-2): ETGVTQSPTHLIKTRGQQVTLRCSSQSGHNTVSWYQQALGQGPQFIFQYYREEENGRGNFPPRFSGLQFPNYSSELNVNALELDDSALYLCASSLDMSGRVGGELFFGEGSRLTVL.

The chain links TRBV7-9 to TRBJ1-1; 9 bases are shared with TRBD1. J gave up 3 bases and V 5 bases, and 7 bases lay outside the gene matches. Per the germline V gene, CDR1 is SEHNR and CDR2 is FQNEAQ (reference sequence). The CDR3 runs 15 residues. The CDR3 protein is CASSEQGAGDTEAFF. CDR3 sequence (DNA): TGTGCCAGCAGCGAACAGGGGGCGGGTGACACTGAAGCTTTCTTT.

On this clone: The identical CDR3 is also encoded by other nucleotide sequences in the sample. The chain is built from TRBV6-5 and TRBJ1-1; tentative D call: TRBD1 (5 bases). The length of the CDR3 is 15 residues. Germline CDR1 is MNHEY and CDR2 is SVGAGI. The V and J ends lost 1 base and 2 bases respectively, with 11 bases between them. The CDR3 spells CASSYYGRVNTEAFF. The CDR3 DNA sequence: TGTGCCAGCAGTTACTACGGCAGGGTAAACACTGAAGCTTTCTTT.